What follows are 31 T cell receptor beta chains derived from one specimen sequenced in a study of blood T cell repertoires in COVID-19. Profiling relied on immunoSEQ multiplex PCR, and the TCRdb table lists in-frame clones only, not all of them. This sample has about 300,000 clones, with over 75% found just once. Sequenced input: PBMCs or T cells enriched from blood (not recorded which). All receptors come from a man aged 30 to 39 who had recovered from COVID-19.

The chain employs TRBV7-2 and TRBJ2-5; perhaps TRBD2 as D (6 bases). Trimming left V 2 bases short and J 4 bases short, with 11 bases between. This CDR3 spans 14 amino acids. Per the germline V gene, CDR1 is SGHTA and CDR2 is FQGNSA. CDR3 sequence reads: CASSLSRGGETQYF. The CDR3 region has the DNA TGTGCCAGCAGCTTAAGTAGGGGAGGAGAGACCCAGTACTTC.

The chain carries TRBV4-1 and TRBJ1-2; 8 bases align to TRBD1. The CDR3 has 16 residues. Germline values: CDR1 MGHRA, CDR2 YSYEKL. V dropped 8 bases and J dropped 3; count of bases not matched to a gene: 14. CDR3 sequence reads: CASHLQGGSPDYGYTF. CDR3 in DNA: TGCGCCAGCCACCTACAGGGGGGCTCCCCGGACTATGGCTACACCTTC.

This rearrangement joins TRBV11-2 to TRBJ2-3, with 7 bases identical to TRBD2. V lost 0 bases to trimming and J lost 4 bases; unmatched junction nucleotides: 10. CDR3 length equals 17 residues. Germline CDR1 reads SGHAT; CDR2 reads FQNNGV. The CDR3 reads CASSLDYGGGPSDTQYF. The CDR3 DNA sequence: TGTGCCAGCAGCTTAGATTATGGGGGAGGGCCGTCAGATACGCAGTATTTT.

The CDR3 DNA is TGTGCCTGGTATAGGGGGTCGGGCTATGGCTACACCTTC. Translating gives CAWYRGSGYGYTF. The chain carries TRBV30 and TRBJ1-2; D is possibly TRBD1 (6 bases). Trimming left V 5 bases short and J 4 bases short, with 14 bases between. The CDR3 loop spans 13 amino acids. Germline assignment: CDR1 GTSNPN and CDR2 SVGIG (reference sequence).

This chain uses TRBV15 with TRBJ2-3; D is unclear. CDR3 size: 14 residues. Germline CDR1 is LNHNV and CDR2 is YYDKDF (reference sequence). Trimming left V 6 bases short and J 0 bases short, with 10 bases between. The CDR3, as DNA: TGTGCCACCAGTCTAAGCCGTAGCACAGATACGCAGTATTTT. This sequence encodes CATSLSRSTDTQYF.

V gene TRBV27 combines with J gene TRBJ1-1; 9 bases are a match to TRBD1. Trimming took 7 bases from V and 2 from J; bases not matched to a gene: 14. In germline, CDR1 is MNHEY, CDR2 SMNVEV (reference sequence). The CDR3 has 17 residues. This chain's CDR3 is CASTSGLTGGRNTEAFF. The CDR3 DNA sequence: TGTGCCAGCACCTCGGGGCTGACAGGGGGTCGTAACACTGAAGCTTTCTTT.

The chain recombines TRBV6-5 with TRBJ2-2; the D is unclear. V lost 2 bases and J lost 4, with 5 bases in between. Germline V CDR1 and CDR2: MNHEY, SVGAGI. The CDR3 is 13 residues long. CDR3 residues: CASSYLGTGELFF. The CDR3 nucleotides read TGTGCCAGCAGTTACCTCGGCACCGGGGAGCTGTTTTTT.

The chain combines TRBV28 with TRBJ1-4, with D maybe TRBD1 (5 bases). CDR3 length: 14 residues. Per germline, CDR1 MDHEN and CDR2 SYDVKM. V lost 6 bases and J lost 4, with 12 bases in between. The CDR3 DNA reads TGTGCCAGCAGGACCACCAGGGTTAATGAAAAACTGTTTTTT. Residues: CASRTTRVNEKLFF.

J is TRBJ2-7 and V is TRBV5-4; 9 bases line up with TRBD1. The CDR3 extends over 16 amino acids. V shed 3 bases, J shed 5 bases, and the junction held 12 bases outside the gene matches. The V gene's germline CDR1 is SGHNT and CDR2 YYREEE (reference sequence). In DNA, the CDR3 is TGTGCCAGCAGCTCGGAAAGGACAGGGGTTTCCGACGAGCAGTACTTC. It translates to CASSSERTGVSDEQYF.

V gene TRBV5-6 combines with J gene TRBJ2-3, with 16 bases lining up with TRBD2. This CDR3 contains 15 residues. Losses at the gene ends were 8 bases for V and 2 bases for J; bases not matched to a gene: 2. Germline assignment: CDR1 SGHDT and CDR2 YYEEEE. DNA of the CDR3: TGTGCCAGGGGACTAGCGGGAGGGGTCACAGATACGCAGTATTTT. This translates into CARGLAGGVTDTQYF.

The V and J genes are TRBV18 and TRBJ1-1; 7 nucleotides match TRBD1. Germline values: CDR1 KGHSH, CDR2 LQKENI. The V and J ends lost 5 bases and 6 bases, in that order; junction bases with no gene match: 12. The CDR3 consists of 15 residues. The CDR3 loop is CASSAFTGEGAEAFF. DNA of the CDR3: TGTGCCAGCTCAGCGTTTACAGGGGAAGGCGCTGAAGCTTTCTTT.

The genes are TRBV12-5 and TRBJ2-1; 12 bases map to TRBD2. The CDR3 spans 21 residues. V gave up 1 base and J gave up 0 bases; unmatched junction bases: 13. CDR1 LGHNT and CDR2 FRNRAP come from the germline V gene. Here the CDR3 DNA reads TGTGCTAGTGGTTTGGACCCACGGACTAGCGGGGACAGTAGCTCCTACAATGAGCAGTTCTTC. It specifies CASGLDPRTSGDSSSYNEQFF.

CDR3 bases: TGTGCCAGCAGTTACTCCCCCTCAGCGGCACAAGAGACCCAGTACTTC. Its translation is CASSYSPSAAQETQYF. The chain uses TRBV28 and TRBJ2-5, with D maybe TRBD2 (5 bases). V was pared by 4 bases and J by 2 bases, with 17 bases between. The germline V gene encodes CDR1 MDHEN and CDR2 SYDVKM. This CDR3 is 16 amino acids long.

V usage is TRBV30 and J usage is TRBJ1-3; no definite D call. In germline, CDR1 is GTSNPN, CDR2 SVGIG (reference sequence). V shed 4 bases and J shed 0 bases, with 7 bases lying between them. This CDR3 has 13 amino acids. CDR3 region: CAWKRVSGNTIYF. The CDR3 nucleotides are TGTGCCTGGAAGCGGGTCTCTGGAAACACCATATATTTT.

V and J are TRBV27 and TRBJ1-6, with D possibly matching TRBD1 (5 bases). V gave up 7 bases and J gave up 6 bases, with 16 bases separating them. Per the germline V gene, CDR1 is MNHEY and CDR2 is SMNVEV (reference sequence). The CDR3 contains 15 residues. CDR3 protein: CASTPAAGFNSPLHF. The CDR3 DNA reads TGTGCCAGCACCCCCGCGGCAGGGTTTAATTCACCCCTCCACTTT.

This chain joins TRBV11-3 and TRBJ1-5; possible D gene TRBD1, 5 bases. The germline V and J ends were trimmed by 0 bases and 0 bases, with 21 bases remaining between them. The length of the CDR3 is 20 residues. The germline CDR1 and CDR2 sequences are SGHNT and YENEEA. CDR3 DNA: TGTGCCAGCAGCTTAGAGAGGATAGGGGCAAGCAGATATAGCAATCAGCCCCAGCATTTT. This sequence encodes CASSLERIGASRYSNQPQHF.

The CDR3 loop reads CASSQVGGRGLYEQFF. The DNA for the CDR3 is TGTGCCAGCAGCCAAGTCGGCGGGAGGGGGTTGTATGAGCAGTTCTTC. The chain has TRBV3-1 (or the pseudogene TRBV3-2) and TRBJ2-1; 9 nucleotides match TRBD2. The CDR3 totals 16 residues. In germline, CDR1 is LGHDT, CDR2 YNNKEL (reference sequence). The ends lost 1 base at V and 8 bases at J; junction bases unmatched: 9.

The V gene is TRBV30, the J gene TRBJ2-6, with 10 positions matching TRBD1. The CDR3 spans 17 residues. Germline CDR1 and CDR2: GTSNPN and SVGIG (reference sequence). The V segment lost 1 base and the J segment 2 bases; nucleotides outside the gene matches: 5. CDR3 DNA sequence: TGTGCCTGGAGTGGGCGAGACAGGGGGCCTGGGGCCAACGTCCTGACTTTC. Translating gives CAWSGRDRGPGANVLTF.

In this sample, this clone turned up a few times. The genes are TRBV13 and TRBJ2-7; 11 nucleotides align to TRBD2. V lost 1 base to trimming and J lost 2 bases; unmatched junction nucleotides: 4. The CDR3 has 16 amino acids. From germline, CDR1 is PRHDT and CDR2 FYEKMQ (reference sequence). The CDR3 coding sequence is TGTGCCAGCAGCTTAGCCCTAGCGGGGGGCGCCTACGAGCAGTACTTC. Residues: CASSLALAGGAYEQYF. The full variable domain, with the rest looked up from reference TRBV13 and TRBJ2-7, is AAGVIQSPRHLIKEKRETATLKCYPIPRHDTVYWYQQGPGQDPQFLISFYEKMQSDKGSIPDRFSAQQFSDYHSELNMSSLELGDSALYFCASSLALAGGAYEQYFGPGTRLTVT.

The chain recombines TRBV28 with TRBJ2-3; 8 bases line up with TRBD1. The CDR3 consists of 13 residues. J lost 6 bases, V lost 5 bases, and 4 bases had no gene match. Germline V gene lookup returns CDR1 MDHEN and CDR2 SYDVKM. CDR3 residues: CASSVTGADTQYF. CDR3 nucleotides: TGTGCCAGCAGTGTGACAGGGGCGGATACGCAGTATTTT. The full variable domain, in which reference TRBV28 and TRBJ2-3 provide the parts outside the CDR3, is DVKVTQSSRYLVKRTGEKVFLECVQDMDHENMFWYRQDPGLGLRLIYFSYDVKMKEKGDIPEGYSVSREKKERFSLILESASTNQTSMYLCASSVTGADTQYFGPGTRLTVL.

The CDR3 DNA reads TGTGCCAGCAGGGGCAGTCTTAATGAAAAACTGTTTTTT. Amino acids: CASRGSLNEKLFF. V gene TRBV27 combines with J gene TRBJ1-4; D is ambiguous. Per germline, CDR1 MNHEY and CDR2 SMNVEV (reference sequence). The V end lost 6 bases, the J end lost 4 bases, and 9 bases lay between the germline ends. CDR3 length: 13 residues.

The chain joins TRBV21-1 to TRBJ2-1; TRBD2, the table's D call, lacks a check against the DNA. TRBV21-1 is deemed a pseudogene. CDR3 size: 13 residues. The DNA for the CDR3 is TGTGCCAGCATCTCGAGCGGGGACAATGAGCAGTTCTTC. As protein: CASISSGDNEQFF.

In this sample, this clone turned up once. The gene calls are TRBV5-5 and TRBJ1-1; unclear D gene. V was cut by 6 bases and J by 6 bases, with 18 bases left in between. CDR3 size: 14 residues. Germline values: CDR1 SGHKS, CDR2 YYEKEE (reference sequence). CDR3 sequence reads: CASTYPGRPAEAFF. Written as DNA, the CDR3 is TGTGCCAGCACTTACCCAGGCAGGCCGGCTGAAGCTTTCTTT.

The J gene is TRBJ1-3, the V gene TRBV11-2, with D hard to call. Trimming left V 4 bases short and J 2 bases short, with 15 bases between. Germline V gene data show CDR1 as SGHAT and CDR2 as FQNNGV. The length of the CDR3 is 16 residues. The CDR3 DNA reads as TGTGCCAGCAGCTCAATAGCCGAGGTTACTGGAAACACCATATATTTT. Its translation: CASSSIAEVTGNTIYF. The full variable domain, in which reference TRBV11-2 and TRBJ1-3 provide the parts outside the CDR3, is EAGVAQSPRYKIIEKRQSVAFWCNPISGHATLYWYQQILGQGPKLLIQFQNNGVVDDSQLPKDRFSAERLKGVDSTLKIQPAKLEDSAVYLCASSSIAEVTGNTIYFGEGSWLTVV.

V gene TRBV7-6 combines with J gene TRBJ1-3; D might be TRBD1 (5 bases). V was shortened by 1 base and J by 0 bases, with 10 bases between the two germline ends. CDR3 length: 16 amino acids. Looked up from germline, CDR1 is SGHVS and CDR2 is FNYEAQ. The CDR3 nucleotides read TGTGCCAGCAGCTTAGGACAGCTAAGCTCTGGAAACACCATATATTTT. Protein sequence: CASSLGQLSSGNTIYF.

This clone has a single count. V gene TRBV11-2 combines with J gene TRBJ2-7; possibly TRBD2 for D (5 bases). Germline V lookup: CDR1 SGHAT, CDR2 FQNNGV. V lost 3 bases and J 5 bases, leaving 17 bases between the germline ends. The CDR3 spans 15 residues. The CDR3 loop reads CASSLKFGIQDEQYF. CDR3 bases: TGTGCCAGCAGCTTGAAGTTCGGGATCCAGGACGAGCAGTACTTC.

The chain couples TRBV27 to TRBJ2-3; D is unclear. There are 15 residues in the CDR3. CDR1 and CDR2 (germline): MNHEY, SMNVEV (reference sequence). V was cut by 4 bases and J by 2 bases, with 13 bases left in between. The CDR3 region is CASSSWAGNTDTQYF. In DNA form, the CDR3 reads TGTGCCAGCAGTTCGTGGGCAGGTAACACAGATACGCAGTATTTT.

The CDR3 loop reads CASSMTVNTEAFF. CDR3 bases: TGTGCCAGCAGTATGACAGTGAACACTGAAGCTTTCTTT. V is TRBV12-3 or TRBV12-4 and J is TRBJ1-1; D is possibly TRBD1 (5 bases). V was clipped by 5 bases and J by 0 bases, with 7 bases between them. CDR3 length equals 13 residues.

The chain couples TRBV2 to TRBJ2-1, with D possibly being TRBD1 (5 bases). The CDR3 has 11 amino acids. Germline CDR1 reads SNHLY; CDR2 reads FYNNEI. Trimming removed 4 bases at V and 12 bases at J, with 10 bases between. CDR3 bases: TGTGCCAGCAGTGCCGAGGACACGCAGTTCTTC. Translated: CASSAEDTQFF. The full variable domain, with the rest looked up from reference TRBV2 and TRBJ2-1, is EPEVTQTPSHQVTQMGQEVILRCVPISNHLYFYWYRQILGQKVEFLVSFYNNEISEKSEIFDDQFSVERPDGSNFTLKIRSTKLEDSAMYFCASSAEDTQFFGPGTRLTVL.

The DNA for the CDR3 is TGTGCCACCAGTGAGGCTCTAGCGGTTTACAATGAGCAGTTCTTC. Translation: CATSEALAVYNEQFF. The chain is built from TRBV24-1 and TRBJ2-1, with 7 bases matching TRBD2. Trimming cost V 4 bases and J 4 bases; bases outside gene matches: 6. The CDR3 extends over 15 amino acids. In germline, CDR1 is KGHDR, CDR2 SFDVKD.

The genes are TRBV3-1 (or the pseudogene TRBV3-2) and TRBJ2-7; D possibly corresponds to TRBD2 (5 bases). Deletions cut 0 bases from V and 4 bases from J, with 22 bases between. Germline CDR1 is LGHDT and CDR2 is YNNKEL (reference sequence). This CDR3 contains 18 residues. The CDR3 DNA sequence: TGTGCCAGCAGCCAAGATAGCGTCCTCGAAACCTTAGAATACGAGCAGTACTTC. It codes for CASSQDSVLETLEYEQYF.